This TCR beta chain was documented in a study of shared clonotypes between healthy human individuals. General study results and limits: Inspection by rarefaction showed sorted-subset sequencing to be incomplete despite large depth.

A remark on this clone: What it binds is unknown.

A roughly 200 ng quantity of DNA, some 30,000 T cell genomes, went into the sorted-subset replicate PCRs. Original processing notes: Filtering differed, since immunoSEQ gave only junction sequences and no quality scores. Libraries were prepared by immunoSEQ multiplex PCR; TCRdb keeps only in-frame clonotypes and omits some of them. V and J calls and clone size are those listed in that table; D and trimming were worked out from the DNA. The sample records about 2.3 million clones, more than 80% being singletons. J was trimmed by 7 bases and V by 4 bases; bases with no gene match: 11. The germline gives CDR1 SGHDN, CDR2 FVKESK. CDR3 length: 16 residues.

The specimen was naive CD4+ T cells from PBMCs. Subset of the sample: CD45RA+ positively selected. The chain recombines TRBV14 with TRBJ2-1; TRBD2 matches 9 bases. The TCR was taken from a man between 18 and 29 years old in good health. Some clones in this sample may be carry-over from other donors' samples. CDR3 in DNA: TGTGCCAGCAGCCTCTTAGCGGGAGTGAGATCTAATGAGCAGTTCTTC. It encodes CASSLLAGVRSNEQFF.